Given below is one T cell receptor (beta chain) in context. The antigen is undetermined. The CDR3 has 13 amino acids. The germline V and J ends were trimmed by 6 bases and 4 bases, with 10 bases remaining between them. From germline, CDR1 is SGHTA and CDR2 FQGNSA. The data are from a study of post-analysis software for immune sequencing data. Turning to the study itself: Multiple sclerosis in the patients followed relapsing-remitting, secondary progressive and progressive-relapsing courses.

Study findings and constraints: Strong co-clustering by F measure was evident for samples that had been prepared in the same batch. Included in a set of roughly five TRBV segments more frequent in patients than controls were TRBV5-6, TRBV5-1 and TRBV20-1. Controls had significantly higher normalized Chao1 diversity than multiple sclerosis patients.

The TCR beta cDNA libraries carried unique molecular identifiers. The yield from roughly 1 to 10 million T cells was 500,000 or so cDNA molecules in total. In TCRdb, the PCR reads were re-called with MiXCR into one record per CDR3 protein. The top ten hold 4.6% of the sample, which has 750,000 to 950,000 distinct CDR3 sequences, approximately 57% seen once. The chain is built from TRBV7-2 and TRBJ2-1, with D uncertain. The sequencing sample was made of blood. This clonotype was sampled from a girl aged 5 to 17 with multiple sclerosis. CDR3 sequence reads: CASSQRFYNEQFF. CDR3 nucleotide sequence: TGTGCCAGCAGTCAGAGATTTTACAATGAGCAGTTCTTC. The variable domain in full, completed from reference TRBV7-2 and TRBJ2-1, reads GAGVSQSPSNKVTEKGKDVELRCDPISGHTALYWYRQSLGQGLEFLIYFQGNSAPDKSGLPSDRFSAERTGGSVSTLTIQRTQQEDSAVYLCASSQRFYNEQFFGPGTRLTVL.